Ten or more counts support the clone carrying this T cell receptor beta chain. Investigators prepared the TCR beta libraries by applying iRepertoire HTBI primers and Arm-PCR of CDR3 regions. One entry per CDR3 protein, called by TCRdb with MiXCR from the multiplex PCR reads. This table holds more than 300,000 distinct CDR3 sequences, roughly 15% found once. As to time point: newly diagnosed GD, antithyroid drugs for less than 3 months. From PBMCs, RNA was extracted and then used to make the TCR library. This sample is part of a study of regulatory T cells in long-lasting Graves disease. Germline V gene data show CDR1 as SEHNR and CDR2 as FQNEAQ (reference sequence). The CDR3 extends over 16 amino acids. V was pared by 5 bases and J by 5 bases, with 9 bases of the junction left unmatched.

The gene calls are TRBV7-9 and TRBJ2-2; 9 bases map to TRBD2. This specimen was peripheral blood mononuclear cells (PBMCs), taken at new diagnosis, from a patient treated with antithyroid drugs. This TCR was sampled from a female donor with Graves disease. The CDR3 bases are TGTGCCAGCAGCACAACCCGGGGACTAGCTACCGGGGAGCTGTTTTTT. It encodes CASSTTRGLATGELFF.